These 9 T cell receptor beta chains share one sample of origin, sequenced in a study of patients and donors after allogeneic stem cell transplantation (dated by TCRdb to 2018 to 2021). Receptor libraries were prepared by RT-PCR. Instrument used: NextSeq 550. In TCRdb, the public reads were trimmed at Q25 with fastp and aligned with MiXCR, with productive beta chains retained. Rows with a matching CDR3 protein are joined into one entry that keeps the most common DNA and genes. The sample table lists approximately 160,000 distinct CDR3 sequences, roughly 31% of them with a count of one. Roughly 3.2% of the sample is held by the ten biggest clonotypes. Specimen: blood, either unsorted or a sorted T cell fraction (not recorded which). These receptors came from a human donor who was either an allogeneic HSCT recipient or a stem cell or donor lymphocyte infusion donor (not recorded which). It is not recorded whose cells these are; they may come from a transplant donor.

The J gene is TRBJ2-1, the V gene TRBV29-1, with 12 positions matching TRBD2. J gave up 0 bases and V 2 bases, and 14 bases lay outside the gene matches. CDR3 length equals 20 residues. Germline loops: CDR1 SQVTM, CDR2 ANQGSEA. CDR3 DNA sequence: TGCAGCGTTGAACCCCCCCCGGGACTAGCGGGCCTGAGCTCCTACAATGAGCAGTTCTTC. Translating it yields CSVEPPPGLAGLSSYNEQFF.

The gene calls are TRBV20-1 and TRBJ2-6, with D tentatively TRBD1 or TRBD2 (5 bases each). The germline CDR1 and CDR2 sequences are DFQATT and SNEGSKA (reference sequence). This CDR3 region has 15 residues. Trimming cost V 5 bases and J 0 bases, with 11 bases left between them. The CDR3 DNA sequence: TGCAGTGCTCAGAGGGGCAGCTCTGGGGCCAACGTCCTGACTTTC. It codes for CSAQRGSSGANVLTF.

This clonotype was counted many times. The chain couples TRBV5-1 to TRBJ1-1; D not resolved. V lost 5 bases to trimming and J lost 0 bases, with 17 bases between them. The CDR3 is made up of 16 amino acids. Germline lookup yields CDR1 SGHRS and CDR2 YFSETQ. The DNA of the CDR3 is TGCGCCAGCAGACTATTGGACCCTCGAATGAACACTGAAGCTTTCTTT. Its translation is CASRLLDPRMNTEAFF.

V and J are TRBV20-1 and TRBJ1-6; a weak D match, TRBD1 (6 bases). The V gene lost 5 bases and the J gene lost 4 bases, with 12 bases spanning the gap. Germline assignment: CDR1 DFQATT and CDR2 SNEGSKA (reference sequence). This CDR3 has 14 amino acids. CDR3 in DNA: TGCAGTGCTTCTGGGACATTTTATAATTCACCCCTCCACTTT. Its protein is CSASGTFYNSPLHF.

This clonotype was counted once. The CDR3 sequence is CSVKGGSYEQYF. The CDR3 DNA reads TGCAGCGTTAAAGGGGGGTCCTACGAGCAGTACTTC. This chain uses TRBV29-1 with TRBJ2-7; either TRBD1 or TRBD2 may fit D (6 bases each). This CDR3 is 12 amino acids long. Trimming stripped 5 bases from V and 1 base from J, with 9 bases between. Germline CDR1 and CDR2: SQVTM and ANQGSEA.

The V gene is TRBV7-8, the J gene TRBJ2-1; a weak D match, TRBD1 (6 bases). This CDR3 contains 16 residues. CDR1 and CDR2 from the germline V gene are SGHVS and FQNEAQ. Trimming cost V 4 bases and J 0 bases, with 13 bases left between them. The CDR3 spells CASSSNRDVSYNEQFF. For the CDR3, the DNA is TGTGCCAGCAGCTCGAACAGGGATGTCTCCTACAATGAGCAGTTCTTC.

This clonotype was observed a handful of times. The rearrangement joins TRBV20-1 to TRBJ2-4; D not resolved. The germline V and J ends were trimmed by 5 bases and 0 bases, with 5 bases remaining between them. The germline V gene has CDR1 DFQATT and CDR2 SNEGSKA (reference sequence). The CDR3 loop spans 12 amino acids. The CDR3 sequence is CSAALAKNIQYF. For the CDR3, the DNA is TGCAGTGCTGCACTAGCCAAAAACATTCAGTACTTC.

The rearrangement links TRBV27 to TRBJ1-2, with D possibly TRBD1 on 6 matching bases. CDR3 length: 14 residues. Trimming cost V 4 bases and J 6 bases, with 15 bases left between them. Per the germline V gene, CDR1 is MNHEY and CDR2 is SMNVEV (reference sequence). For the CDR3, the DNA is TGTGCCAGCAGTTCCATCGGGGGCGCGGATGGCTACACCTTC. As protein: CASSSIGGADGYTF.

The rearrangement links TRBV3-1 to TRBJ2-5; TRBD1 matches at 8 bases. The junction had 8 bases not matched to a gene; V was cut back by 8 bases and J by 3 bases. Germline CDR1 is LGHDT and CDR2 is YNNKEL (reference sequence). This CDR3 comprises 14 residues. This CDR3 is CASRGTGGEETQYF. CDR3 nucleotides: TGTGCCAGCCGAGGGACAGGTGGGGAAGAGACCCAGTACTTC.